This TCR beta chain was recovered during a study of control samples from healthy donors and cancer patients. The CDR3 contains 13 residues. V shed 4 bases, J shed 7 bases, and the junction held 4 bases outside the gene matches. The germline gives CDR1 SNHLY, CDR2 FYNNEI. Only in-frame clones appear in the TCRdb table, and some are missing; sequencing was by immunoSEQ multiplex PCR. The sample includes around 30,000 clones, about 85% of them seen just once. The chain couples TRBV2 to TRBJ1-2; TRBD1 matches at 9 bases. Input material: PBMCs. This TCR was sampled from a woman in her forties with lung cancer. DNA for the CDR3: TGTGCCAGCAGTGGGGACAGGGAACGTGGCTACACCTTC. Protein: CASSGDRERGYTF. The full variable domain, rest sourced from reference TRBV2 and TRBJ1-2, is EPEVTQTPSHQVTQMGQEVILRCVPISNHLYFYWYRQILGQKVEFLVSFYNNEISEKSEIFDDQFSVERPDGSNFTLKIRSTKLEDSAMYFCASSGDRERGYTFGSGTRLTVV.